This T cell receptor (beta chain) stems from a study of CD8+CD57+ T cells in acquired aplastic anemia. As for the study in general: The sorted CD4+ and CD8+ cells yielded an average about 3.3 ug of DNA. Study results and caveats: Patients and controls shared twenty-nine CD8+ CDR3 sequences, highly expressed in patients.

Notes on this clonotype: Antigen specificity is unknown.

The CDR3 totals 17 residues. In germline, CDR1 is MNHEY, CDR2 SVGAGI. Trimming stripped 4 bases from V and 0 bases from J, with 15 bases between. The study profiled TCR beta VDJ and CDR3 using genomic DNA as template. TCRdb reprocessed the reads via MiXCR and lists one record per CDR3 protein. The table lists 450,000 to 600,000 distinct CDR3 sequences, roughly 34% of them singletons. Sequencing was done on patients that had shown CD8+CD57+ cell expansion by flow cytometry. Severe acquired aplastic anemia was diagnosed in all patients. Blood samples were obtained from patients who had received no prior therapy.

The source of this sequence is a human donor with aplastic anemia. The chain uses TRBV6-5 and TRBJ2-2; D uncertain. Sample: sorted CD4+, CD8+, or CD8+CD57+ T cells (not recorded which) from PBMCs. DNA of the CDR3: TGTGCCAGCAGTTCCCTGAGGACGTATGCGAACACCGGGGAGCTGTTTTTT. This codes for CASSSLRTYANTGELFF.